This entry lists 16 T cell receptor beta chains sequenced from one sample in a study of blood T cell repertoires in COVID-19. Repertoires were generated with immunoSEQ multiplex PCR, while TCRdb's copy carries only in-frame clones and drops some. Of about 180,000 clones listed, roughly nine tenths were seen once; the top ten hold less than 2%. Source material: peripheral blood. These receptors came from a young man who had recovered from COVID-19.

The genes are TRBV27 and TRBJ1-2; the match to TRBD1 covers 11 bases. Germline V CDR1 and CDR2: MNHEY, SMNVEV (reference sequence). The CDR3 sequence is 16 residues long. The J segment lost 6 bases and the V segment lost 8 bases, leaving 14 bases of the junction unmatched. The CDR3 region is CASRSEWGTGGHGYTF. CDR3 in DNA: TGTGCCAGCCGCTCGGAGTGGGGGACAGGGGGTCATGGCTACACCTTC.

The rearrangement links TRBV6-2 or TRBV6-3 to TRBJ2-5; D not certain. This CDR3 contains 12 residues. The V end was cut by 0 bases, the J end by 5 bases, with 4 bases between. The germline gives CDR1 MNHEY, CDR2 SVGEGT. The CDR3 loop reads CASSYSQETQYF. For the CDR3, the DNA is TGTGCCAGCAGTTACTCCCAGGAGACCCAGTACTTC.

The V and J genes are TRBV29-1 and TRBJ2-1, with unresolved D. This CDR3 spans 10 amino acids. V lost 5 bases to trimming and J lost 4 bases, with 3 bases between them. Germline V gene lookup returns CDR1 SQVTM and CDR2 ANQGSEA. The DNA for the CDR3 is TGCAGCGTTACATACAATGAGCAGTTCTTC. Translating gives CSVTYNEQFF.

The gene calls are TRBV7-9 and TRBJ2-7; D might be TRBD1 (7 bases). Germline CDR1 is SEHNR and CDR2 is FQNEAQ (reference sequence). The CDR3 contains 13 residues. V gave up 6 bases and J gave up 4 bases, with 13 bases separating them. Here the CDR3 reads CASRMEGAYEQYF. The CDR3 coding sequence is TGTGCCAGCAGAATGGAGGGGGCATACGAGCAGTACTTC.

The chain carries TRBV7-2 and TRBJ1-5; 8 bases align to TRBD1. The length of the CDR3 is 15 residues. The V gene end was trimmed by 6 bases and the J gene end by 3 bases; junction bases not matched to a gene: 7. Germline V gene data show CDR1 as SGHTA and CDR2 as FQGNSA. The CDR3 sequence is CASSYRGGTNQPQHF. CDR3 DNA: TGTGCCAGCAGTTACAGGGGGGGGACCAATCAGCCCCAGCATTTT.

The chain links TRBV20-1 to TRBJ1-1; D is ambiguous. Germline CDR1 DFQATT, CDR2 SNEGSKA (reference sequence). V shed 3 bases and J shed 0 bases, with 17 bases lying between them. This CDR3 contains 16 residues. CDR3 sequence: CSASKRADNMNTEAFF. CDR3 sequence (DNA): TGCAGTGCTAGTAAGAGGGCAGACAACATGAACACTGAAGCTTTCTTT.

This clone came up a few times. This chain connects TRBV7-2 to TRBJ2-2, with TRBD2 matching over 12 bases. V lost 5 bases, J lost 4 bases, and 5 bases stayed unmatched. The CDR3 length is 16 residues. Germline assignment: CDR1 SGHTA and CDR2 FQGNSA. CDR3 in amino acids: CASSPRLAGVTGELFF. The CDR3 DNA reads as TGTGCCAGCAGCCCCCGACTAGCGGGAGTCACCGGGGAGCTGTTTTTT.

The chain uses TRBV11-2 and TRBJ2-2, with 7 bases that match TRBD2. CDR1 and CDR2 from the germline V gene are SGHAT and FQNNGV. This CDR3 is 16 amino acids long. V lost 5 bases to trimming and J lost 4 bases; unmatched junction nucleotides: 10. Written as DNA, the CDR3 is TGTGCCAGCAGCCCGGCTGCGGGAGTAAGCACCGGGGAGCTGTTTTTT. This encodes CASSPAAGVSTGELFF. Drawing the rest from reference TRBV11-2 and TRBJ2-2, the complete variable domain is EAGVAQSPRYKIIEKRQSVAFWCNPISGHATLYWYQQILGQGPKLLIQFQNNGVVDDSQLPKDRFSAERLKGVDSTLKIQPAKLEDSAVYLCASSPAAGVSTGELFFGEGSRLTVL.

V and J are TRBV28 and TRBJ2-4; maybe TRBD2 (6 bases). Trimming stripped 3 bases from V and 7 bases from J, with 13 bases between. The CDR3 length is 14 residues. Germline V gives CDR1 MDHEN, CDR2 SYDVKM. The DNA of the CDR3 is TGTGCCAGCAGTTTTTCCCAGGGAGGTAACATTCAGTACTTC. It codes for CASSFSQGGNIQYF. Full variable domain (rest looked up from reference TRBV28 and TRBJ2-4): DVKVTQSSRYLVKRTGEKVFLECVQDMDHENMFWYRQDPGLGLRLIYFSYDVKMKEKGDIPEGYSVSREKKERFSLILESASTNQTSMYLCASSFSQGGNIQYFGAGTRLSVL.

V and J are TRBV7-2 and TRBJ2-3, with TRBD1 identical over 7 bases. Trimming took 5 bases from V and 2 from J; bases not matched to a gene: 4. CDR3 length equals 14 residues. The germline CDR1 and CDR2 sequences are SGHTA and FQGNSA. The DNA of the CDR3 is TGTGCCAGCAGCCCGGGACAGCTCACAGATACGCAGTATTTT. Translating gives CASSPGQLTDTQYF.

The V and J genes are TRBV6-5 and TRBJ1-2, with 7 positions matching TRBD1. The CDR3 runs 13 residues. Trimming removed 11 bases from V and 5 bases from J; junction bases left unmatched: 11. The germline V gene encodes CDR1 MNHEY and CDR2 SVGAGI. The CDR3 is CAVVGTVGYGYTF. The CDR3 nucleotides read TGTGCCGTTGTTGGGACAGTAGGGTATGGCTACACCTTC.

The chain's CDR3 is CASSFERMNTEAFF. The CDR3, as DNA: TGTGCCAGCAGCTTCGAGAGAATGAACACTGAAGCTTTCTTT. The chain links TRBV7-8 to TRBJ1-1; D gene ambiguous. Looked up from germline, CDR1 is SGHVS and CDR2 is FQNEAQ. The CDR3 consists of 14 residues. Trimming cost V 3 bases and J 0 bases, with 8 bases left between them.

The V and J genes are TRBV28 and TRBJ2-1; D not certain. V lost 3 bases, J lost 1 base, and 16 bases lay in between. This CDR3 has 17 residues. Looked up from germline, CDR1 is MDHEN and CDR2 is SYDVKM. Written as DNA, the CDR3 is TGTGCCAGCAGTTTCGACCCTTCTAGTGGGTCCTACAATGAGCAGTTCTTC. Amino acid sequence: CASSFDPSSGSYNEQFF.

V usage is TRBV18 and J usage is TRBJ2-3, with D perhaps TRBD2 (6 bases). This CDR3 comprises 15 residues. CDR1 KGHSH and CDR2 LQKENI come from the germline V gene. V was shortened by 6 bases and J by 2 bases, with 15 bases between the two germline ends. The CDR3 bases are TGTGCCAGCTCCCAAACTAGCCCCACCACAGATACGCAGTATTTT. Protein sequence: CASSQTSPTTDTQYF.

The chain carries TRBV6-5 and TRBJ2-1, with D perhaps TRBD2 (5 bases). From germline, CDR1 is MNHEY and CDR2 SVGAGI. This CDR3 is built from 16 residues. Trimming removed 3 bases from V and 0 bases from J, with 12 bases in between. The CDR3 bases are TGTGCCAGCAGTTATTTCGGACTTAGCTCCTACAATGAGCAGTTCTTC. Encoded protein: CASSYFGLSSYNEQFF.

The chain joins TRBV18 to TRBJ2-7, with a tentative D call TRBD2 (6 bases). V gave up 3 bases and J gave up 3 bases, with 6 bases separating them. This CDR3 has 12 amino acids. Germline assignment: CDR1 KGHSH and CDR2 LQKENI. CDR3 region: CASSPGGYEQYF. DNA of the CDR3: TGTGCCAGCTCACCCGGGGGCTACGAGCAGTACTTC.